The 26 T cell receptor beta chains below were found in one sample sequenced in a study of cytomegalovirus exposure and HLA in healthy donors. The PCR employed 60 Vbeta primers together with 13 Jbeta primers. The repertoire was sequenced with immunoSEQ multiplex PCR; TCRdb's copy has only in-frame clones and lacks some. The data hold approximately 90,000 clones, with 85% observed a single time. What was sequenced was PBMCs. Receptors were obtained from a man aged 35 to 55 in good health and CMV-seropositive.

This chain joins TRBV5-6 and TRBJ2-7, with 7 bases matching TRBD2. Germline CDR1 reads SGHDT; CDR2 reads YYEEEE. The CDR3 totals 13 residues. V was pared by 4 bases and J by 6 bases, with 7 bases of the junction left unmatched. CDR3 nucleotide sequence: TGTGCCAGCAGCCGAGGACTAGGTCTCGAGCAGTACTTC. This gives the protein CASSRGLGLEQYF.

The V and J genes are TRBV9 and TRBJ1-1, with D tentatively TRBD1 (6 bases). V was shortened by 6 bases and J by 5 bases, with 26 bases between the two germline ends. The CDR3 is made up of 17 amino acids. Germline CDR1 is SGDLS and CDR2 is YYNGEE. CDR3 in DNA: TGTGCCAGCAATTCTCAAAGGGGGTTTGGGGGGGGAACTGAAGCTTTCTTT. The encoded protein is CASNSQRGFGGGTEAFF.

The chain carries TRBV5-6 and TRBJ2-5; 7 nucleotides match TRBD1. Per germline, CDR1 SGHDT and CDR2 YYEEEE. The CDR3 spans 15 residues. J lost 0 bases, V lost 7 bases, and 9 bases had no gene match. CDR3 loop: CASATGQSYQETQYF. CDR3 in DNA: TGTGCCAGCGCAACGGGACAGTCGTACCAAGAGACCCAGTACTTC.

The sample holds a few counts of this clone. The genes are TRBV2 and TRBJ2-2; 8 bases line up with TRBD1. Germline trimming cut 7 bases from V and 1 base from J; bases unmatched to any gene: 2. The CDR3 extends over 14 amino acids. CDR1 and CDR2 (germline): SNHLY, FYNNEI. The CDR3 DNA is TGTGCCAGCACCAGGGGGCTGAACACCGGGGAGCTGTTTTTT. Protein: CASTRGLNTGELFF.

This rearrangement joins TRBV7-2 to TRBJ2-1; D unresolved. The CDR3 runs 14 residues. The V and J ends lost 4 bases and 2 bases respectively, with 9 bases between them. CDR1 is SGHTA, CDR2 FQGNSA, per germline. DNA for the CDR3: TGTGCCAGCAGCTCTTCCGAGGCCTACAATGAGCAGTTCTTC. Its protein product is CASSSSEAYNEQFF.

This sequence joins TRBV6-6 and TRBJ1-1; possible D gene TRBD1, 6 bases. With 7 bases removed from V and 8 bases from J, the gap between germline ends came to 17 bases. CDR3 length equals 13 residues. Germline loops: CDR1 MNHNY, CDR2 SVGAGI (reference sequence). Here the CDR3 DNA reads TGTGCCAGCATTCCAAGGGACATCCACGAAGCTTTCTTT. This encodes CASIPRDIHEAFF.

V is TRBV7-9 and J is TRBJ2-2, with D perhaps TRBD2 (6 bases). CDR3 length: 15 residues. Germline CDR1 reads SEHNR; CDR2 reads FQNEAQ (reference sequence). The V and J ends lost 3 bases and 4 bases respectively, with 12 bases between them. The CDR3 coding sequence is TGTGCCAGCAGCTTTCGGGGGAGGAGCACCGGGGAGCTGTTTTTT. Encoded protein: CASSFRGRSTGELFF.

The chain is built from TRBV19 and TRBJ2-2; maybe TRBD2 (5 bases). This CDR3 contains 16 residues. Germline CDR1 and CDR2: LNHDA and SQIVND (reference sequence). V lost 3 bases and J 4 bases, leaving 15 bases between the germline ends. This CDR3 reads CASSIARGARTGELFF. CDR3 coding DNA: TGTGCCAGTAGTATCGCTCGGGGAGCACGCACCGGGGAGCTGTTTTTT.

This clone was detected only once. The rearrangement uses TRBV5-1 and TRBJ2-2, with TRBD1 as a possible D gene (6 bases). V was trimmed by 3 bases and J by 7 bases, leaving 10 bases between them. Per germline, CDR1 SGHRS and CDR2 YFSETQ. This CDR3 has 13 amino acids. The CDR3 DNA sequence: TGCGCCAGCAGCTCCTCGACAGGCGGGGAGCTGTTTTTT. Amino acid sequence: CASSSSTGGELFF.

Remarks on this clone: Other DNA sequences in the same sample also yield this CDR3. The CDR3 nucleotides are TGCGCCAGCGCAGGGCAAGAGACCCAGTACTTC. Translated, it gives CASAGQETQYF. This chain uses TRBV5-1 with TRBJ2-5, with D perhaps matching TRBD1 (5 bases). The CDR3 covers 11 residues. Per germline, CDR1 SGHRS and CDR2 YFSETQ. V lost 7 bases and J 2 bases, leaving 6 bases between the germline ends.

V gene TRBV11-3 combines with J gene TRBJ2-1; the D is unclear. Germline-derived CDR1 and CDR2 are SGHNT and YENEEA. Trimming took off 5 bases at V and 3 bases at J, with 8 bases between the two ends. This CDR3 has 13 residues. The CDR3 here is CASSLIVYNEQFF. CDR3 bases: TGTGCCAGCAGCCTCATAGTCTACAATGAGCAGTTCTTC.

This clone has a single count. The V and J genes are TRBV4-1 and TRBJ2-7; the match to TRBD1 covers 8 bases. The CDR3 length is 16 residues. The germline CDR1 and CDR2 sequences are MGHRA and YSYEKL. The ends lost 2 bases at V and 4 bases at J; junction bases unmatched: 10. The CDR3 loop is CASSQTLGQGVYEQYF. For the CDR3, the DNA is TGCGCCAGCAGCCAAACGCTTGGACAGGGCGTTTACGAGCAGTACTTC.

The genes are TRBV5-1 and TRBJ2-1; 12 positions agree with TRBD2. The V and J ends lost 4 bases and 10 bases, in that order; junction bases with no gene match: 9. Germline lookup yields CDR1 SGHRS and CDR2 YFSETQ. This CDR3 has 15 residues. The CDR3 loop reads CASSHSSGGAEEQFF. The CDR3 bases are TGCGCCAGCAGCCACTCTAGCGGGGGGGCCGAAGAGCAGTTCTTC.

The count of this clone is one. The V and J genes are TRBV30 and TRBJ1-2; no clear D. This CDR3 spans 14 amino acids. CDR1 GTSNPN and CDR2 SVGIG come from the germline V gene (reference sequence). The V end lost 1 base, the J end lost 1 base, and 10 bases lay between the germline ends. Here the CDR3 DNA reads TGTGCCTGGAGTGGGCCGCTTATTAACTATGGCTACACCTTC. As protein: CAWSGPLINYGYTF.

This clone was counted a single time. The chain recombines TRBV18 with TRBJ2-5; 10 nucleotides match TRBD1. The end of the DNA aligns better with TRBJ2-7, so the J call may be wrong. The CDR3 spans 14 residues. Germline CDR1 and CDR2: KGHSH and LQKENI. CDR3 in DNA: TGTGCCAGCTCACCCTCGACAGGGGGCCTCGAGCAGTACTTC. Translated, it gives CASSPSTGGLEQYF.

The rearrangement uses TRBV27 and TRBJ2-3, with 9 positions matching TRBD2. CDR3 length equals 15 residues. Germline CDR1 and CDR2: MNHEY and SMNVEV (reference sequence). After removal of 5 bases from V and 4 bases from J, the junction contained 7 bases not matched to a gene. For the CDR3, the DNA is TGTGCCAGCAGTCTTAGCGGGAGTCCCTCAGATACGCAGTATTTT. This codes for CASSLSGSPSDTQYF.

The chain has TRBV21-1 and TRBJ2-7; the table names TRBD1, a call not compared with the DNA. TRBV21-1 is classified as a pseudogene. The CDR3 contains 15 residues. The CDR3 region has the DNA TGTGCCAGCAGCAAAGGTTGGACAGGAACCTACGAGCAGTACTTC. It specifies CASSKGWTGTYEQYF.

Here the CDR3 DNA reads TGTGCCACCACAACGCCTTCTAACTATGGCTACACCTTC. This encodes CATTTPSNYGYTF. The V gene is TRBV6-5, the J gene TRBJ1-2; D remains unclear. V lost 10 bases to trimming and J lost 0 bases, with 12 bases between them. The CDR3 sequence is 13 residues long. Germline CDR1 and CDR2: MNHEY and SVGAGI.

The CDR3: CASSLGQGGTQYF. As DNA, the CDR3 is TGTGCCAGCAGCCTGGGACAGGGAGGGACCCAGTACTTC. V usage is TRBV5-6 and J usage is TRBJ2-5; the match to TRBD1 covers 9 bases. Germline CDR1 is SGHDT and CDR2 is YYEEEE. The CDR3 consists of 13 residues. V trimming: 4 bases; J trimming: 7 bases; junction bases outside the gene matches: 5.

The V gene is TRBV5-1, the J gene TRBJ2-1; 14 positions match TRBD2. Trimming cost V 1 base and J 6 bases; bases outside gene matches: 9. This CDR3 spans 18 amino acids. The germline V gene has CDR1 SGHRS and CDR2 YFSETQ. The chain's CDR3 is CASSLPGTSGSSGNEQFF. In DNA, the CDR3 is TGCGCCAGCAGCTTGCCCGGGACTAGCGGGAGTAGCGGCAATGAGCAGTTCTTC.

V and J are TRBV18 and TRBJ2-5; 8 bases line up with TRBD1. Matching the DNA end better, TRBJ2-7 makes the J call doubtful. CDR3 size: 14 residues. CDR1 is KGHSH and CDR2 is LQKENI in the germline V gene. CDR3 amino acids: CASSPKQGAYEQYF. CDR3 DNA sequence: TGTGCCAGCTCACCAAAACAGGGGGCCTACGAGCAGTACTTC.

The chain has TRBV15 and TRBJ1-4, with a weak D call TRBD1 (6 bases). This CDR3 comprises 17 residues. Germline-derived CDR1 and CDR2 are LNHNV and YYDKDF (reference sequence). Trimming stripped 0 bases from V and 4 bases from J, with 15 bases between. The CDR3 DNA sequence: TGTGCCACCAGCAGAGATCGAGGGGCAGGGGTTAATGAAAAACTGTTTTTT. It is translated as CATSRDRGAGVNEKLFF. Complete variable domain (other parts from reference TRBV15 and TRBJ1-4): DAMVIQNPRYQVTQFGKPVTLSCSQTLNHNVMYWYQQKSSQAPKLLFHYYDKDFNNEADTPDNFQSRRPNTSFCFLDIRSPGLGDTAMYLCATSRDRGAGVNEKLFFGSGTQLSVL.

The chain couples TRBV5-1 to TRBJ2-7, with 8 bases identical to TRBD2. V lost 1 base to trimming and J lost 3 bases; unmatched junction nucleotides: 21. This CDR3 has 20 residues. Germline lookup yields CDR1 SGHRS and CDR2 YFSETQ. The CDR3 loop is CASSLKRPSGSLPPNYEQYF. Here the CDR3 DNA reads TGCGCCAGCAGCTTGAAAAGGCCTAGCGGGTCTCTACCCCCCAACTACGAGCAGTACTTC.

The chain recombines TRBV15 with TRBJ2-5, with TRBD2 identical over 8 bases. The V gene's germline CDR1 is LNHNV and CDR2 YYDKDF (reference sequence). With V trimmed by 6 bases and J by 5 bases, 11 bases remained unmatched. CDR3 length equals 15 residues. CDR3 nucleotide sequence: TGTGCCACCAGGAGGGGACTAGATATCTCGGAGACCCAGTACTTC. This sequence encodes CATRRGLDISETQYF.

As concerns this clone: Other DNA sequences of this sample code for an identical CDR3. The CDR3 DNA reads as TGTGCCAGCAGTGTAGGGGGCAGCACAGATACGCAGTATTTT. Translation gives CASSVGGSTDTQYF. The V call is TRBV2, the J call TRBJ2-3; 7 bases are shared with TRBD1. The V and J ends lost 4 bases and 0 bases, in that order; junction bases with no gene match: 1. This CDR3 has 14 residues. Germline V CDR1 and CDR2: SNHLY, FYNNEI.

The V gene is TRBV10-3, the J gene TRBJ1-3; unclear D gene. The germline gives CDR1 ENHRY, CDR2 SYGVKD. The CDR3 has 18 residues. V was pared by 0 bases and J by 1 base, with 16 bases between. In DNA form, the CDR3 reads TGTGCCATCAGTGAGTCCGGGAACTTATTCCAATCTGGAAACACCATATATTTT. Protein product: CAISESGNLFQSGNTIYF.